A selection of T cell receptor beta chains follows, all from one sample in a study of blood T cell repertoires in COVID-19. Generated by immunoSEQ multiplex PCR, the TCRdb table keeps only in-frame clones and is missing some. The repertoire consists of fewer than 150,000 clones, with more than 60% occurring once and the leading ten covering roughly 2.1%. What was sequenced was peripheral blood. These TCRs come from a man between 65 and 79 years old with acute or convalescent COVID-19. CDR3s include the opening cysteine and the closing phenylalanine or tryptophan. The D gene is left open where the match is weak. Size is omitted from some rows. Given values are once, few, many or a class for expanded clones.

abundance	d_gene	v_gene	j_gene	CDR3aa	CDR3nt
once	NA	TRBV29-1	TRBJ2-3	CSVSQGFGTDTQYF	TGCAGCGTTTCACAGGGTTTTGGCACAGATACGCAGTATTTT
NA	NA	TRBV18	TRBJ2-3	CASSPQGGWRGRTDTQYF	TGTGCCAGCTCACCCCAGGGCGGTTGGCGGGGGCGCACAGATACGCAGTATTTT
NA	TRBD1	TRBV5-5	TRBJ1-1	CASSLVDRLAFF	TGTGCCAGCAGCTTGGTGGACAGGTTGGCTTTCTTT
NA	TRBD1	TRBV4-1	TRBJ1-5	CASSRGLARGRIQPQHF	TGCGCCAGCAGCCGGGGCCTAGCCAGGGGGCGGATTCAGCCCCAGCATTTT
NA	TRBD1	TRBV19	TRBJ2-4	CASSIDLSRDRAIAKNIQYF	TGTGCCAGTAGTATAGATCTGTCCCGGGACAGGGCGATAGCCAAAAACATTCAGTACTTC
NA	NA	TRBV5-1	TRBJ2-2	CASSLEQGGLGGELFF	TGCGCCAGCAGCTTGGAACAGGGTGGTCTGGGCGGGGAGCTGTTTTTT
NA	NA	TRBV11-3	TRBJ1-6	CASSLESGKGHPLHF	TGTGCCAGCAGCTTAGAGTCCGGCAAGGGACACCCCCTCCACTTT
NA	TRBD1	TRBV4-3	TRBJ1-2	CASSQEDRGGYGYTF	TGCGCCAGCAGCCAAGAGGACAGGGGGGGCTATGGCTACACCTTC
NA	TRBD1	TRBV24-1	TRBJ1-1	CATSEGDRRNTEAFF	TGTGCCACCAGTGAAGGGGACAGACGAAACACTGAAGCTTTCTTT
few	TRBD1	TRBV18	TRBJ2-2	CASSPNQGAIGELFF	TGTGCCAGCTCACCAAATCAGGGGGCGATCGGGGAGCTGTTTTTT
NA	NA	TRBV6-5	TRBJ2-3	CASSPTRPGTDTQYF	TGTGCCAGCAGCCCGACTAGACCTGGCACAGATACGCAGTATTTT
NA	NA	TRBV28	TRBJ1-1	CASSVHTEAFF	TGTGCCAGCAGCGTTCACACTGAAGCTTTCTTT
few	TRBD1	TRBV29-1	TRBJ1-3	CSVENRGGNTIYF	TGCAGCGTTGAAAACAGGGGCGGAAACACCATATATTTT
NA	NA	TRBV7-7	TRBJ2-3	CASSFFGTDTQYF	TGTGCTAGCAGCTTCTTCGGCACAGATACGCAGTATTTT
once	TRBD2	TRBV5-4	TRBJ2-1	CASSSGTSGYNEQFF	TGTGCCAGCAGCTCCGGGACTAGCGGTTACAATGAGCAGTTCTTC
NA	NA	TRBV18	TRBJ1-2	CASSLNQGSERYTF	TGTGCCAGCTCTTTAAATCAGGGATCGGAACGCTACACCTTC
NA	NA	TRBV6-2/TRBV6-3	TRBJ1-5	CASTPVLGALSNQPQHF	TGTGCCAGCACCCCGGTATTGGGGGCCCTCTCCAATCAGCCCCAGCATTTT
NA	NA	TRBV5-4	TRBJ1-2	CASSLGAGDGYTF	TGTGCCAGCAGCTTGGGAGCAGGGGACGGCTACACCTTC
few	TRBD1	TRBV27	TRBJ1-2	CASSFLTRGRSPLGYTF	TGTGCCAGCAGTTTCCTGACCAGGGGGCGCAGCCCTTTGGGCTACACCTTC
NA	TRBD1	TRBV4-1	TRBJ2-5	CASSQDRGPGQETQYF	TGCGCCAGCAGCCAAGATAGGGGGCCCGGGCAAGAGACCCAGTACTTC
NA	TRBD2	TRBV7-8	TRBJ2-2	CASSSPGLAGLKGGTGELFF	TGTGCCAGCAGCTCACCGGGACTAGCGGGGTTAAAAGGGGGGACCGGGGAGCTGTTTTTT
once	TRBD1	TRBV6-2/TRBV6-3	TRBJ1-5	CASSYSLGQALGGNQPQHF	TGTGCCAGCAGTTACTCGTTGGGACAGGCCTTAGGAGGCAATCAGCCCCAGCATTTT
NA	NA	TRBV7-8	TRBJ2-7	CASSGLRGGSYEQYF	TGTGCCAGCAGCGGACTTAGGGGGGGATCCTACGAGCAGTACTTC
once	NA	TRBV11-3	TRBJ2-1	CASSLHGAEGDEQFF	TGTGCCAGCAGCTTACACGGGGCCGAGGGGGATGAGCAGTTCTTC
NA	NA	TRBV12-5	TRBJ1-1	CASGPLYTEAFF	TGTGCTAGTGGCCCCCTGTACACTGAAGCTTTCTTT
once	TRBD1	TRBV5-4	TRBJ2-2	CASSGRDSYTGELFF	TGTGCCAGCAGCGGACGGGACAGTTACACCGGGGAGCTGTTTTTT
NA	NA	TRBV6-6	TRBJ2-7	CASRDSFYEQYF	TGTGCCAGCAGGGACAGCTTCTACGAGCAGTACTTC
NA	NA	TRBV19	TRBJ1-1	CASSIRLAGNTMGTEAFF	TGTGCCAGTAGTATCAGGTTGGCAGGTAATACCATGGGCACTGAAGCTTTCTTT
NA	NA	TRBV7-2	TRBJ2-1	CASSLGASYNEQFF	TGTGCCAGCAGCTTGGGGGCCTCCTACAATGAGCAGTTCTTC
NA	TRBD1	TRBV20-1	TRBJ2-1	CSASGGGVRQGKGDNEQFF	TGCAGTGCTAGTGGTGGGGGAGTTCGACAGGGGAAGGGCGACAATGAGCAGTTCTTC
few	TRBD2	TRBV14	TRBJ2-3	CASSLRLAGTDTQYF	TGTGCCAGCAGCCTCAGACTAGCGGGGACAGATACGCAGTATTTT
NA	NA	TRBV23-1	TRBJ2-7	CASSQSRTQGGEGSYEQYF	TGCGCCAGCAGTCAATCCAGGACCCAAGGCGGAGAGGGCTCCTACGAGCAGTACTTC
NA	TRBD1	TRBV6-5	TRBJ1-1	CASSPGTGIFTEAFF	TGTGCCAGCAGCCCCGGGACAGGGATTTTCACTGAAGCTTTCTTT
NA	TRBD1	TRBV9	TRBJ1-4	CASSVDQGATNEKLFF	TGTGCCAGCAGCGTAGACCAGGGGGCAACTAATGAAAAACTGTTTTTT
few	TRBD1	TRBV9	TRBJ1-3	CASSALTGTGQSTIYF	TGTGCCAGCAGCGCCCTAACCGGGACAGGGCAAAGCACCATATATTTT
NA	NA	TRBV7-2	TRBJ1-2	CASSLSWTHYGYTF	TGTGCCAGCAGCTTATCCTGGACACACTATGGCTACACCTTC
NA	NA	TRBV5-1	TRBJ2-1	CASSLGQYNEQFF	TGCGCCAGCAGCTTGGGGCAATATAATGAGCAGTTCTTC
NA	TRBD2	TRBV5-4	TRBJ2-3	CASSMGLAGLTSTDTQYF	TGTGCCAGCAGCATGGGACTAGCGGGGTTAACTAGCACAGATACGCAGTATTTT
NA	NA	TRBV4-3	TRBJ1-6	CASSQDGGLALHF	TGCGCCAGCAGCCAAGATGGAGGGTTGGCCCTCCACTTT
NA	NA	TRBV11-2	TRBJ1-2	CASSSQRFLTNYGYTF	TGTGCCAGCAGCTCTCAGCGATTCCTTACTAACTATGGCTACACCTTC
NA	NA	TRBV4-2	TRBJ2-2	CASSHSFRGVGTGELFF	TGTGCCAGCTCACACTCCTTCAGGGGAGTGGGCACCGGGGAGCTGTTTTTT
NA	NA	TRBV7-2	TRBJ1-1	CASSLVGDQGIGNTEAFF	TGTGCCAGCAGCTTAGTAGGGGACCAGGGGATAGGGAACACTGAAGCTTTCTTT
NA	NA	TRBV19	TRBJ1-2	CASRVGSAGGYTF	TGTGCCAGTAGGGTTGGCAGTGCGGGTGGCTACACCTTC
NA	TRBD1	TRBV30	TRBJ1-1	CAWSRDRDTEAFF	TGTGCCTGGAGTCGGGACAGGGACACTGAAGCTTTCTTT
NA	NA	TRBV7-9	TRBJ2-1	CASSSSGITYNEQFF	TGTGCCAGCAGCTCGTCAGGGATCACCTACAATGAGCAGTTCTTC
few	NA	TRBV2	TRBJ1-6	CASKLRGFSYNSPLHF	TGTGCCAGCAAACTTCGGGGGTTCTCCTATAATTCACCCCTCCACTTT